The entry below gives a single T cell receptor beta chain sequence along with its context. Its antigen is as yet unknown. Since a much larger clone is just one base distant, this may be a read error. Findings and limits, study-wide: The larger cohort examined one V-J beta rearrangement, not whole repertoires.

TCRdb re-analysed the 5' RACE reads in MiXCR, keeping a single row per CDR3 protein. The sample shows under 9,500 distinct CDR3 sequences, over 35% of them seen only once. The germline CDR1 and CDR2 sequences are SQVTM and ANQGSEA. There are 12 residues in the CDR3. Tregs were sorted as CD4+CD25+CD127-/low cells. The TCR was taken from a female donor with breast cancer. This chain uses TRBV29-1 with TRBJ2-7; D possibly corresponds to TRBD2 (6 bases). The sequenced sample consisted of Tregs sorted from a lymph node. The CDR3 loop reads CSAELGGAEQYF. The CDR3 region has the DNA TGCAGCGCTGAATTGGGAGGCGCCGAGCAGTACTTC.